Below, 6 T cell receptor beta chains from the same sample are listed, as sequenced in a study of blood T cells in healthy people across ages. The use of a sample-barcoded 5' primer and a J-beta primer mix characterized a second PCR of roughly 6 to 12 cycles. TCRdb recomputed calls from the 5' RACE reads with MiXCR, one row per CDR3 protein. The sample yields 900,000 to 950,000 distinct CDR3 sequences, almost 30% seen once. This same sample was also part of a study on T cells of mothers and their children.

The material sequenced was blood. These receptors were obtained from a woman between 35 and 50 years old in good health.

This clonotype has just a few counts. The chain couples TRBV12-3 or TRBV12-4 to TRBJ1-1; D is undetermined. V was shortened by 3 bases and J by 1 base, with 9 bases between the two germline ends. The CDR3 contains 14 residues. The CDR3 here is CASSFLGGNTEAFF. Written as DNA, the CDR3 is TGTGCCAGCAGTTTTCTAGGAGGGAACACTGAAGCTTTCTTT.

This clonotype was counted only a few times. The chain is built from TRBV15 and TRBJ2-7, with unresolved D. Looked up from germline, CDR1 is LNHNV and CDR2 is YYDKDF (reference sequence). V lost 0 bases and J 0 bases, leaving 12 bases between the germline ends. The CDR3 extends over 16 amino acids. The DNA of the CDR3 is TGTGCCACCAGCAGAGATCGGCCGACGAGCTCCTACGAGCAGTACTTC. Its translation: CATSRDRPTSSYEQYF.

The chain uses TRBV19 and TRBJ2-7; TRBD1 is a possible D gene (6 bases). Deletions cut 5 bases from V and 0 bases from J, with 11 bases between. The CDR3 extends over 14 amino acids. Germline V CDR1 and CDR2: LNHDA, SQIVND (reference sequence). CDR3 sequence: CASSWGQDSYEQYF. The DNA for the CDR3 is TGTGCCAGTAGTTGGGGACAAGACTCCTACGAGCAGTACTTC.

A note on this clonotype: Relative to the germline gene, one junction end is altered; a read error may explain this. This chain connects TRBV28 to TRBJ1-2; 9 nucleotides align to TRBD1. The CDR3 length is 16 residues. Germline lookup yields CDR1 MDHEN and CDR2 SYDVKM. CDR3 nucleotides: TGTGTCAGCAGGCCGGGACAGGGAAAGTTATCTGATGGCTACACCTTC. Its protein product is CVSRPGQGKLSDGYTF.

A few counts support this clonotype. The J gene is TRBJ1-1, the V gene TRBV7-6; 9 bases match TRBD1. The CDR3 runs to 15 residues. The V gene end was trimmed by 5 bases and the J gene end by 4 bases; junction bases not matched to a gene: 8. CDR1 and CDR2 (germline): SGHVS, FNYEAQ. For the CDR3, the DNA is TGTGCCAGCAGCGGGGGACAGGGAGGAGGCACTGAAGCTTTCTTT. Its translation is CASSGGQGGGTEAFF. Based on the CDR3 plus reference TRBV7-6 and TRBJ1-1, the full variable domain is GAGVSQSPRYKVTKRGQDVALRCDPISGHVSLYWYRQALGQGPEFLTYFNYEAQQDKSGLPNDRFSAERPEGSISTLTIQRTEQRDSAMYRCASSGGQGGGTEAFFGQGTRLTVV.

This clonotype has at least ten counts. The CDR3: CASRATSGGYDEQFF. The CDR3 bases are TGCGCCAGCAGGGCGACTAGCGGGGGGTACGATGAGCAGTTCTTC. The rearrangement joins TRBV5-1 to TRBJ2-1; 13 nucleotides align to TRBD2. The CDR3 loop spans 15 amino acids. Germline values: CDR1 SGHRS, CDR2 YFSETQ. V dropped 5 bases and J dropped 8; count of bases not matched to a gene: 7.